This T cell receptor beta chain was recovered during a study of persistence of HIV-infected CD4 T cells. Study-wide context: The sample holds CD4+ T cells responsive to CMV or HIV-1 Gag.

General study findings and limits: CMV- and Gag-responding cells had lower TCRbeta richness than CD3/CD28-responding cells.

The CDR3 is 13 amino acids. CDR1 is SGHRS and CDR2 is YFSETQ in the germline V gene. V was shortened by 0 bases and J by 11 bases, with 11 bases between the two germline ends. A remark on this clone: Its cognate antigen is unknown.

Stimulation used 8.5 to 10 ug/mL lysate from CMV-infected fibroblasts. Sorted nonresponding memory CD4+ T cells were CD40L-negative, CD69-negative, CD45RO-high. CD4+ T cell counts exceeded 400 cells/uL; CMV serology was positive. The libraries were made with immunoSEQ version 4 in survey mode. Produced via immunoSEQ multiplex PCR; TCRdb's table is partial and in-frame only. The table records fewer than 35,000 clones, about four fifths of them present only once. V is TRBV5-1 and J is TRBJ1-4; D remains unclear. Sequenced material: CD4+ T cells sorted from PBMCs after approximately 20-hour stimulation, taken from a patient who received antiretroviral therapy. This receptor was taken from an adult man with HIV who was CMV-seropositive. CDR3 residues: CASSLEPQWKLFF. The CDR3, as DNA: TGCGCCAGCAGCTTGGAACCCCAGTGGAAACTGTTTTTT.